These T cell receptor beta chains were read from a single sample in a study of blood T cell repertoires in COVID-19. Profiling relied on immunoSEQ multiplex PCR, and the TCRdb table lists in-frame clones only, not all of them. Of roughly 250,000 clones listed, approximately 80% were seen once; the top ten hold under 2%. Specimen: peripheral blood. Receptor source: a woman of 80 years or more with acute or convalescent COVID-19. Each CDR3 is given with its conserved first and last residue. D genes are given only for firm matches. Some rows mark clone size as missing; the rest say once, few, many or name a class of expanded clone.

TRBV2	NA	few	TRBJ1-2	CASSWQGYTF	TGTGCCAGTTCTTGGCAGGGCTACACCTTC
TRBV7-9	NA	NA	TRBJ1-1	CASSLVPDTNTEAFF	TGTGCCAGCAGCTTAGTTCCAGACACCAACACTGAAGCTTTCTTT
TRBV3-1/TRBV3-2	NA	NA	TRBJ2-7	CASSQEGREQYF	TGTGCCAGCAGCCAAGAAGGGAGAGAGCAGTACTTC
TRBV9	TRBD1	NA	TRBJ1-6	CASSAQTGVGNSPLHF	TGTGCCAGCAGCGCGCAGACAGGGGTTGGTAATTCACCCCTCCACTTT
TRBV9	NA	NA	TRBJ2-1	CASSGGTDNEQFF	TGTGCCAGCAGCGGCGGGACAGACAATGAGCAGTTCTTC
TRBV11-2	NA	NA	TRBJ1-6	CASSVAYSGNSPLHF	TGTGCCAGCAGTGTTGCTTACAGCGGCAATTCACCCCTCCACTTT
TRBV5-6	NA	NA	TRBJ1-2	CASNTRGQAYGYTF	TGTGCCAGCAACACGAGAGGGCAGGCATATGGCTACACCTTC
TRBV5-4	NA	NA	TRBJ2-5	CASSSSTRSGETQYF	TGTGCCAGCAGCTCCTCTACTAGGTCAGGAGAGACCCAGTACTTC
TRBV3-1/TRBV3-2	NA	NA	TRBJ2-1	CASSPSFNEQFF	TGTGCCAGCAGCCCCTCCTTTAATGAGCAGTTCTTC
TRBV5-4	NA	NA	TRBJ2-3	CASSLGQGRDTQYF	TGTGCCAGCAGCTTAGGGCAGGGTCGGGATACGCAGTATTTT
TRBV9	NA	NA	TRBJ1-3	CASSVVSGKGNTIYF	TGTGCCAGCAGCGTAGTTTCGGGGAAGGGAAACACCATATATTTT
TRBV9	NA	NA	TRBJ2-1	CASSSLGGASYNEQFF	TGTGCCAGCAGCTCCCTTGGGGGGGCGTCCTACAATGAGCAGTTCTTC
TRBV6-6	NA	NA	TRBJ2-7	CAGGGGYEQYF	TGTGCCGGCGGAGGTGGCTACGAGCAGTACTTC
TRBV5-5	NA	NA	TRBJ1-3	CASSVEAGNTIYF	TGTGCCAGCAGCGTAGAAGCTGGAAACACCATATATTTT
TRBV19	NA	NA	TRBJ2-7	CASSIADKPYEQYF	TGTGCCAGTAGTATAGCGGACAAGCCCTACGAGCAGTACTTC
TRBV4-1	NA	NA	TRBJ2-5	CASSQDLSLTKETQYF	TGCGCCAGCAGCCAAGATTTAAGTCTTACTAAAGAGACCCAGTACTTC
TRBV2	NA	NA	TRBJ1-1	CASSERGGAGGRINTEAFF	TGTGCCAGCAGTGAAAGGGGGGGTGCGGGAGGCCGAATAAACACTGAAGCTTTCTTT
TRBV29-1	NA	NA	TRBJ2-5	CSVKGEETQYF	TGCAGCGTCAAGGGGGAAGAGACCCAGTACTTC
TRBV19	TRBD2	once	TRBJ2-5	CASSIGYPGLADTKRETQYF	TGTGCCAGTAGTATAGGCTACCCGGGACTAGCGGACACCAAACGAGAGACCCAGTACTTC
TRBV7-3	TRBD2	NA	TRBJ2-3	CASKQTSGTDTQYF	TGTGCCAGCAAACAGACTAGCGGCACAGATACGCAGTATTTT
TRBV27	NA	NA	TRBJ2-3	CASSRYRSTDTQYF	TGTGCCAGCAGTAGATACAGGAGCACAGATACGCAGTATTTT
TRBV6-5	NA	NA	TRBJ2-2	CATAWGGPNTGELFF	TGTGCCACCGCCTGGGGAGGTCCCAACACCGGGGAGCTGTTTTTT
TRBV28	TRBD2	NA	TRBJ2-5	CASTTGGLTQYF	TGTGCCAGCACGACGGGGGGGCTGACCCAGTACTTC
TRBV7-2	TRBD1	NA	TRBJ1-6	CASSLTGEVGSPLHF	TGTGCCAGCAGCCTTACAGGGGAAGTGGGTTCACCCCTCCACTTT
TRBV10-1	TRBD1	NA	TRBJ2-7	CASSDILDRTYEQYF	TGCGCCAGCAGTGATATACTGGACAGGACCTACGAGCAGTACTTC
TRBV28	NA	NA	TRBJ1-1	CASSLRGWVGAFF	TGTGCCAGCAGTTTGAGAGGGTGGGTTGGAGCTTTCTTT